This section outlines one T cell receptor (beta chain) sequence together with its context. This receptor's antigen is unknown. The junction differs from germline at one of its ends, possibly a read error. This specimen comes from a study of post-analysis software for immune sequencing data (dated by TCRdb to between 2014 and 2017). Regarding the study in general: Recorded disease courses included relapsing-remitting, secondary progressive and progressive-relapsing multiple sclerosis, with some patients lacking subtype annotation. The patient repertoires were compared against approximately ten previously published healthy control repertoires obtained from donors aged roughly 6 to 26 years. A subset of samples was prepared in parallel using single-end sample barcoding, then pooled and co-amplified after Illumina adapter ligation. What the research found in general, with its limitations: Strong co-clustering of samples prepared in the same batch was shown by direct clustering with F measure, prompting a batch-effect correction. Multiple sclerosis patients had significantly lower normalized Chao1 diversity than controls, a result that suggests substantial peripheral T-cell clonal expansion. The control group was slightly older than the multiple sclerosis patient group.

To demonstrate the VDJtools post-analysis software, TCR beta repertoires were profiled from the peripheral blood of more than ten young patients with multiple sclerosis. The multiple sclerosis patients were children and adolescents between roughly 6 and 17 years of age. Preparation of the library involved PCR. Reads for this sample came from an Illumina HiSeq 2500. Unique molecular identifiers were incorporated into TCR beta cDNA libraries to reduce PCR and sequencing biases. About 500,000 cDNA molecules were obtained for every 1 to 10 million input T cells, so each molecule roughly corresponded to one T cell. Patient libraries were prepared and sequenced with the same protocol used for the earlier healthy control dataset. Within a given batch, samples were prepared together, multiplexed and sequenced on the same HiSeq lane. Per the source publication's procedure: MIGEC was used to process the raw barcoded reads, and molecular identifier groups with only a single read were discarded before consensus assembly and CDR3 extraction. Clonotype tables were post-analysed with VDJtools, and diversity was normalized by down-sampling all datasets to the smallest sample size. To correct batch-related cross-sample contamination, repertoire overlap clustering matched CDR3 amino acid sequences but not nucleotide sequences. TCRdb cleaned the public reads at Q25 with fastp, built clones with MiXCR and kept in-frame beta chains. Under each unique CDR3 protein, matching rows form one entry showing the most common genes and DNA. In this record, the V and J calls reflect TCRdb's handling and not the investigators' own analysis. Within this sample are hundreds of thousands of distinct CDR3 sequences, with about 32% of them counted one time only. Around 0.6% of the sample belongs to the ten largest clones.

The receptor was isolated from a girl aged 5-17 years with multiple sclerosis. Sequenced sample: blood.

In nucleotide form, the sequence is TGCAGGGCTAGTGGGAGAAATGAGCAGTTCTTC. Protein translation: CRASGRNEQFF. The chain uses TRBV20-1 and TRBJ2-1; TRBD2 is a possible D gene, resting on 5 matching bases. The CDR3 covers 11 residues, taking in both the cysteine and the phenylalanine. Only the CDR3 portion is preserved as DNA: 33 bases, with reading frame beginning at the first base. CDR1 and CDR2 (DFQATT, SNEGSKA) derive from the germline V gene (reference sequence).